These 2 T cell receptor beta chains were sequenced from one sample in a study of response to subunit inactivated influenza vaccine. In TCRdb, the RT-PCR reads were re-called with MiXCR into one record per CDR3 protein. This table holds about 830,000 distinct CDR3 sequences, approximately 17% found once. The sequencing used PBMCs from blood, collected more than 4 days after vaccination. The receptors were gathered from a man aged 50-59 years who received an inactivated influenza vaccine.

This clonotype was seen only a few times. The gene calls are TRBV6-2 or TRBV6-3 and TRBJ1-1; TRBD1 might be the D (5 bases). In germline, CDR1 is MNHEY, CDR2 SVGEGT. Trimming cost V 6 bases and J 0 bases, with 17 bases left between them. The CDR3 covers 16 residues. CDR3 in DNA: TGTGCCAGCAGCAGACCCTCCCGGGGCCTGAACACTGAAGCTTTCTTT. This gives the protein CASSRPSRGLNTEAFF.

This clonotype was seen just once. The genes are TRBV6-2 or TRBV6-3 and TRBJ2-3, with 7 bases identical to TRBD1. This CDR3 has 14 residues. In germline, CDR1 is MNHEY, CDR2 SVGEGT. V shed 5 bases and J 6 bases; nucleotides not matched to a gene: 8. Here the CDR3 DNA reads TGTGCCAGCAGTGCCCTTGACAGGGAGGATACGCAGTATTTT. Translating gives CASSALDREDTQYF.